A single sample is the source of the 2 T cell receptor beta chains below, sequenced in a study of response to subunit inactivated influenza vaccine. TCRdb fed the RT-PCR reads into MiXCR, producing one record per CDR3 protein. The sample yields hundreds of thousands of distinct CDR3 sequences, 10% to 15% seen once. The sample was non-naive T cells sorted from PBMCs, taken roughly 2 weeks before vaccination. All receptors derive from a man aged 45-65 years who received an inactivated influenza vaccine.

CDR3 in DNA: TGTGCCAGCAGTGAACGAGTCAACTACTACGAGCAGTACTTC. This translates into CASSERVNYYEQYF. This sequence joins TRBV6-1 and TRBJ2-7; D not certain. CDR3 size: 14 residues. The germline V and J ends were trimmed by 2 bases and 3 bases, with 11 bases remaining between them. From germline, CDR1 is MNHNS and CDR2 SASEGT.

This clonotype was observed a handful of times. This sequence joins TRBV6-2 or TRBV6-3 and TRBJ1-1; 10 bases line up with TRBD1. The CDR3 loop spans 15 amino acids. Germline V gives CDR1 MNHEY, CDR2 SVGEGT. With V trimmed by 5 bases and J by 4 bases, 7 bases remained unmatched. The DNA for the CDR3 is TGTGCCAGCAGTGGCGGGACAGGGGCGGGCACTGAAGCTTTCTTT. This translates into CASSGGTGAGTEAFF.